The rows below give T cell receptor beta chains drawn from one sample of a study of blood T cells in healthy people across ages. TCRdb fed the 5' RACE reads into MiXCR, producing one record per CDR3 protein. The table lists approximately 770,000 distinct CDR3 sequences, about 62% of them singletons. The sequenced sample consisted of blood. The receptors were sampled from a man younger than 45 in good health. The CDR3 runs from the conserved cysteine through the conserved F or W. D genes are given only for firm matches. Where a row states a size, it is once, few, many or the class of an expanded clone; other rows omit it.

clone size: .
D gene: TRBD2
V gene: TRBV12-3/TRBV12-4
J gene: TRBJ2-7
CDR3 DNA: TGTGCCAGTAAGACGGGACTAGCGGGCTACGAGCAGTACTTC
CDR3 protein: CASKTGLAGYEQYF

clone size: .
D gene: TRBD1
V gene: TRBV7-9
J gene: TRBJ1-2
CDR3 DNA: TGTGCCAGCAGCTCAAGCAGGGGGCCCCTCTATGGCTACACCTTC
CDR3 protein: CASSSSRGPLYGYTF

clone size: .
D gene: .
V gene: TRBV27
J gene: TRBJ1-2
CDR3 DNA: TGTGCCAGCAGTCCCAATTTGGGGGCTAGCTATGGCTACACCTTC
CDR3 protein: CASSPNLGASYGYTF

clone size: .
D gene: .
V gene: TRBV3-1
J gene: TRBJ2-4
CDR3 DNA: TGTGCCAGCAGCCAAGAGACAGGCGGCGTAGCCAGAAACATTCAGTACTTC
CDR3 protein: CASSQETGGVARNIQYF

clone size: .
D gene: .
V gene: TRBV6-5
J gene: TRBJ2-7
CDR3 DNA: TGTGCCAGCAGTTACGCGAGGACTAATGGCGAGCAGTACTTC
CDR3 protein: CASSYARTNGEQYF

clone size: few
D gene: TRBD1
V gene: TRBV13
J gene: TRBJ2-7
CDR3 DNA: TGTGCCACAACAGGGGGCCCAGGAGAGCAGTACTTC
CDR3 protein: CATTGGPGEQYF

clone size: .
D gene: .
V gene: TRBV7-2
J gene: TRBJ2-6
CDR3 DNA: TGTGCCAGCAGCTTATTAAGGGGTGGGGCCAACGTCCTGACTTTC
CDR3 protein: CASSLLRGGANVLTF

clone size: .
D gene: TRBD2
V gene: TRBV5-1
J gene: TRBJ2-3
CDR3 DNA: TGCGCCAGCAGCTTGGCGAGTAGCGGGGTAACAGATACGCAGTATTTT
CDR3 protein: CASSLASSGVTDTQYF

clone size: .
D gene: .
V gene: TRBV3-1
J gene: TRBJ2-7
CDR3 DNA: TGTGCCAGCAGCCGAGCTAACTACGAGCAGTACTTC
CDR3 protein: CASSRANYEQYF

clone size: .
D gene: .
V gene: TRBV20-1
J gene: TRBJ2-7
CDR3 DNA: TGCAGTGCTAGAGAGGCAGGGCAATCCTACGAGCAGTACTTC
CDR3 protein: CSAREAGQSYEQYF

clone size: few
D gene: TRBD2
V gene: TRBV7-9
J gene: TRBJ2-7
CDR3 DNA: TGTGCCAGCAGCACCGGGAGGGGGACCTCCTACGAGCAGTACTTC
CDR3 protein: CASSTGRGTSYEQYF